The source of this T cell receptor beta chain is a study of blood T cell repertoires in COVID-19. At the level of the study: Spain, Italy and the United States supplied samples that represented acute and convalescent COVID-19. The cDNA or gDNA used as material had been derived from T cells, B-cell-depleted T cells, or PBMCs.

CDR1 and CDR2 from the germline V gene are LNHDA and SQIVND (reference sequence). Losses at the gene ends were 10 bases for V and 2 bases for J; bases not matched to a gene: 11. This CDR3 has 17 amino acids. Authors' data handling: Reference gene primer amplification in the assay estimated nucleated cell counts. Sequencing was performed with immunoSEQ multiplex PCR; in TCRdb, only in-frame clones are kept and a portion is missing. The DNA gave D and trimming, while V, J and clone size come from that table. The profile shows approximately 250,000 clones, around 86% of them singletons. The chain couples TRBV19 to TRBJ2-6, with 10 positions matching TRBD2. This receptor was taken from a man aged 18 to 30 with active or convalescent COVID-19. The specimen sequenced was peripheral blood. This chain's CDR3 is CATLPSSGRTGANVLTF. The DNA of the CDR3 is TGTGCCACCCTACCCTCTAGCGGGAGAACTGGGGCCAACGTCCTGACTTTC.